This TCR beta chain was captured in a study of chemoradiotherapy in HPV16-positive cancers (dated by TCRdb to the early 2020s). Some background on the complete study: Candidate HPV-specific T-cell clones and common TCR motifs were defined through functional T-cell assays on cells from a couple of HPV16-positive patients. The study asked whether T-cell immunity against the HPV oncoproteins E6 and E7 changes during chemoradiotherapy and whether it affects survival. TCR repertoires from over 75 patients with HPV-related cancers were then used to track the candidate HPV-specific TCRs and motifs.

This clone was observed a handful of times. It lacks a known antigen. The input lacks base qualities; no much larger clone sits a single base away. Libraries were made using the immunoSEQ multiplex PCR assay. TCRdb mirrors the immuneACCESS table, restricted to in-frame sequences. Some clones are absent from its copies; in checked studies, under half trace to an unresolved V gene, and the reason for the others is unknown. The sample has more than 3,500 clones on record, around 94% of them singletons. Roughly 2% of the sample is in the top ten clones. Repertoires were sampled multiple times during chemoradiotherapy, which allowed clonal expansion in the tumor microenvironment to be followed. Summary of the overall study and its limitations: Only two HPV16-positive patients were used to derive the functional definition of HPV-specific T cells, and the survival association was reported for HPV16-positive patients. In HPV16-positive patients, expansion of HPV-responsive T cells during chemoradiotherapy was found to be associated with improved recurrence-free survival. Expansion of candidate HPV-specific clones and E7-related TCR motifs was observed in the tumor microenvironment during treatment, whereas no such expansion was observed for non-HPV-specific T cells.

Reading the germline V gene (reference sequence) gives CDR1 GTSNPN and CDR2 SVGIG. Taken from cysteine to phenylalanine, the CDR3 has 13 residues. Solely the CDR3 DNA is kept, with 39 bases framed from the first base. A distance of 9 bases separates the germline ends of V and J, which lose 3 bases and 2 bases respectively. This receptor was taken from a human donor with HPV-associated anogenital cancer. This material was acquired from a patient who underwent chemoradiotherapy. The sequence is built from TRBV30 and TRBJ2-3, and possibly TRBD2, on 5 matching bases. The nucleotide sequence is given as TGTGCCTGGAGCGAGGGATCCACAGATACGCAGTATTTT. Its protein reads: CAWSEGSTDTQYF.